This entry features one T cell receptor beta chain sequence. The CDR3 totals 15 residues. CDR1 is SNHLY and CDR2 is FYNNEI in the germline V gene. The V gene lost 6 bases and the J gene lost 8 bases, with 19 bases spanning the gap. Data came from immunoSEQ multiplex PCR; TCRdb stores just in-frame clones and leaves some out. The table has 150,000 to 200,000 clones, approximately 90% seen once; the top ten hold about 0.98%. The data stem from a study of blood T cell repertoires in COVID-19. The receptor's source is a man aged 18 to 29 with acute or convalescent COVID-19. The sample comprised peripheral blood. The chain joins TRBV2 to TRBJ1-4; a weak D match, TRBD1 (6 bases). As DNA, the CDR3 is TGTGCCAGCAGACTGAACAGGGACGCCAGGGAAAAACTGTTTTTT. It is translated as CASRLNRDAREKLFF.